This T cell receptor beta chain originates from a study of molecular identifiers for immune sequencing clone quantification. Each CDR3 protein gets one entry after TCRdb re-called the PCR reads with MiXCR. The sample holds 490,000 or so distinct CDR3 sequences, roughly a fifth seen once. This CDR3 is built from 15 residues. Germline lookup yields CDR1 DFQATT and CDR2 SNEGSKA (reference sequence). The V and J ends lost 2 bases and 4 bases, in that order; junction bases with no gene match: 10. Study-wide points: Detectable among roughly 1 million naive cells, according to reports, was Jurkat TCR RNA spiked in from one cell.

The sorting of naive CD8 T cells used the CD8+CD4-CCR7+CD45RA+ phenotype. A word on this clonotype: The target antigen is unknown.

The sample comprised naive CD8+ T cells from blood, with Jurkat cell RNA spiked in. Subset here: FACS-sorted CD8+CD4-CCR7+CD45RA+ naive T cells. This receptor was obtained from a human donor in good health. Some libraries in this study had Jurkat cell RNA spiked in. The chain carries TRBV20-1 and TRBJ1-1, with 7 bases that match TRBD1. CDR3 sequence: CSARNLGQVVTEAFF. For the CDR3, the DNA is TGCAGTGCTAGAAATTTAGGACAGGTAGTCACTGAAGCTTTCTTT.